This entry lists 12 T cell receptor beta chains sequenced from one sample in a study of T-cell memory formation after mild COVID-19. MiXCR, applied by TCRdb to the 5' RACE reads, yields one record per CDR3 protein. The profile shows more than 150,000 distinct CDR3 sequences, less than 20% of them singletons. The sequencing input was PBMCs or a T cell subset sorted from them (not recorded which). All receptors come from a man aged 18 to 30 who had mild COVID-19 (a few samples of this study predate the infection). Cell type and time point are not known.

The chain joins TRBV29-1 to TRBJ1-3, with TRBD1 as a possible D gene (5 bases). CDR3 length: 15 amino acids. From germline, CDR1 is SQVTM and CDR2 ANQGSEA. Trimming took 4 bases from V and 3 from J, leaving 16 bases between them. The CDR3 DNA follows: TGCAGCGTTGCCCGGGACCAAGGGTATGGAAACACCATATATTTT. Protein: CSVARDQGYGNTIYF.

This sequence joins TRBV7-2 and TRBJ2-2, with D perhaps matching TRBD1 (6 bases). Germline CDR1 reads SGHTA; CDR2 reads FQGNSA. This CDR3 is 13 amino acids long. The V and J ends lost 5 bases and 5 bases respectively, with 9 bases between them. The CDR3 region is CASSDQGTGELFF. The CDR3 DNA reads TGTGCCAGCAGCGATCAGGGGACCGGGGAGCTGTTTTTT.

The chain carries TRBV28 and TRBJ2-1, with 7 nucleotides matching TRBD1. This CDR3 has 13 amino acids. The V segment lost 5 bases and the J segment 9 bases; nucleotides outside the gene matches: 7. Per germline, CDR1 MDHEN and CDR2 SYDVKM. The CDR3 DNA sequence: TGTGCCAGCAGTCCGGGACAGCCCGGTGAGCAGTTCTTC. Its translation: CASSPGQPGEQFF.

The chain's CDR3 is CASTLDRAETQYF. As DNA, the CDR3 is TGTGCCAGCACCTTGGACAGGGCGGAGACCCAGTACTTC. V usage is TRBV7-6 and J usage is TRBJ2-5; 8 bases are shared with TRBD1. The V gene end was trimmed by 7 bases and the J gene end by 5 bases; junction bases not matched to a gene: 6. The CDR3 is 13 residues long. CDR1 is SGHVS and CDR2 is FNYEAQ in the germline V gene.

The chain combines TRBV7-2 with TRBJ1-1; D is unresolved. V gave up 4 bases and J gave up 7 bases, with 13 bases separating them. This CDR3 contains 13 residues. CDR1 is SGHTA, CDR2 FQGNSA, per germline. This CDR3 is CASSSPRRLEAFF. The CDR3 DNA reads TGTGCCAGCAGCTCCCCCCGGAGGCTTGAAGCTTTCTTT.

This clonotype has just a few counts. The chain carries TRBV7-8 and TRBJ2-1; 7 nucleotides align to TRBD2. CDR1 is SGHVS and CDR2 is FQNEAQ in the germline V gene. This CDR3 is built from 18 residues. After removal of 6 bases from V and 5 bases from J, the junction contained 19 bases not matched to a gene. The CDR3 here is CASSLNRAGTSDDNEQFF. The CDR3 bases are TGTGCCAGCAGTCTAAATAGGGCGGGAACTAGCGATGACAATGAGCAGTTCTTC. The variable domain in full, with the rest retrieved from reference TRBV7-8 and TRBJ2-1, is GAGVSQSPRYKVAKRGQDVALRCDPISGHVSLFWYQQALGQGPEFLTYFQNEAQLDKSGLPSDRFFAERPEGSVSTLKIQRTQQEDSAVYLCASSLNRAGTSDDNEQFFGPGTRLTVL.

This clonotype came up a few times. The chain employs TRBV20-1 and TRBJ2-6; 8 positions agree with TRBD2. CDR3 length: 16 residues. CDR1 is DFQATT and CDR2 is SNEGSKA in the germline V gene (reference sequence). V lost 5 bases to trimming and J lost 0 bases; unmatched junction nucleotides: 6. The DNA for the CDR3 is TGCAGTGCTGCGCACGGGAGGGACTCTGGGGCCAACGTCCTGACTTTC. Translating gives CSAAHGRDSGANVLTF.

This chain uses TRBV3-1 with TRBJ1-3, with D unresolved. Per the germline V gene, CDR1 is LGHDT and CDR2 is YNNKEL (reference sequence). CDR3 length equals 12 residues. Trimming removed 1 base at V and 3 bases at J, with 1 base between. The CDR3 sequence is CASSQVGNTIYF. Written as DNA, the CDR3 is TGTGCCAGCAGCCAAGTTGGAAACACCATATATTTT.

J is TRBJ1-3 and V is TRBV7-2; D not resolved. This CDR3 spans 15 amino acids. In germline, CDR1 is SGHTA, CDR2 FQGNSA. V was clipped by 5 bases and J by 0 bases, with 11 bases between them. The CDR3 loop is CASSPPFTSGNTIYF. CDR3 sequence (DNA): TGTGCCAGCAGCCCCCCCTTCACCTCTGGAAACACCATATATTTT.

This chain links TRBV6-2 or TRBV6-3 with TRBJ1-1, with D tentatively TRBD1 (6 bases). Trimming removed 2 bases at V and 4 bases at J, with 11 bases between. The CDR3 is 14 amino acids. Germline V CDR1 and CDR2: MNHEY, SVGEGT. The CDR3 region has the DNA TGTGCCAGCAGTTACCACGACAGGACCACTGAAGCTTTCTTT. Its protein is CASSYHDRTTEAFF.

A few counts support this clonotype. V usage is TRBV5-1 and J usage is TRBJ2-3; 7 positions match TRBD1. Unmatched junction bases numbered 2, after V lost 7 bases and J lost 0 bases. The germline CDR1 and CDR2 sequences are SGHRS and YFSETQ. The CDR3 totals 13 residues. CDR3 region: CASGTESTDTQYF. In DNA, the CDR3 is TGCGCCAGCGGGACAGAAAGCACAGATACGCAGTATTTT.

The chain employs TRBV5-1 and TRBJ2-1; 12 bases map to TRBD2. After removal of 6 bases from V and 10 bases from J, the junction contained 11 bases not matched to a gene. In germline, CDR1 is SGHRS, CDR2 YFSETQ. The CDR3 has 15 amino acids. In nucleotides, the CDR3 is TGCGCCAGCACCGGGCGACTAGCGGGGGCTGGGGAGCAGTTCTTC. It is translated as CASTGRLAGAGEQFF.